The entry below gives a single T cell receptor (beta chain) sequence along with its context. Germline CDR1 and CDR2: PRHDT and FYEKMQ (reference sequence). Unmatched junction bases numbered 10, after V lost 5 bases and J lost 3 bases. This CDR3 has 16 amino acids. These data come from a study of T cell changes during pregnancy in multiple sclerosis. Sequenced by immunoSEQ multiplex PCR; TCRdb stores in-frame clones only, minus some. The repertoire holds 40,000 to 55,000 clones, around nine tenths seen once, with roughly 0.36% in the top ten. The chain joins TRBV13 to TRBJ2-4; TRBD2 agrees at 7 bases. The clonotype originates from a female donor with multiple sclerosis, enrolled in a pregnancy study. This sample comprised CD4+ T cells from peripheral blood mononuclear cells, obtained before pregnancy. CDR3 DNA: TGTGCCAGCAGCAAATCCATTTGGGAGGGCAAAAACATTCAGTACTTC. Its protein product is CASSKSIWEGKNIQYF. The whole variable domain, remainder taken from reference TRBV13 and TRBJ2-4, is AAGVIQSPRHLIKEKRETATLKCYPIPRHDTVYWYQQGPGQDPQFLISFYEKMQSDKGSIPDRFSAQQFSDYHSELNMSSLELGDSALYFCASSKSIWEGKNIQYFGAGTRLSVL.